Detailed here is one TCR beta chain. One entry per CDR3 protein results from TCRdb running MiXCR on the 5' RACE reads. The table lists some 100,000 distinct CDR3 sequences, 17% of them singletons. This record belongs to a study of T cells of healthy individuals. The CDR3 length is 13 residues. V was shortened by 6 bases and J by 3 bases, with 11 bases between the two germline ends. Germline V CDR1 and CDR2: SEHNR, FQNEAQ (reference sequence). The genes are TRBV7-9 and TRBJ1-1, with D possibly being TRBD1 (5 bases). This sequence was found in a human donor in good health. The chain's CDR3 is CASSPGRDTEAFF. CDR3 sequence (DNA): TGTGCCAGCAGTCCAGGGAGGGACACTGAAGCTTTCTTT.